The 30 T cell receptor beta chains reported below all come from one sample, sequenced in a study of blood T cell repertoires in COVID-19. Repertoires were generated with immunoSEQ multiplex PCR, while TCRdb's copy carries only in-frame clones and drops some. The data show hundreds of thousands of clones, approximately 90% seen once. The sequenced sample was peripheral blood. The receptor source for this set is a woman under 30 with acute or convalescent COVID-19.

This chain links TRBV27 with TRBJ1-2, with a possible D match to TRBD1 (6 bases). The V and J ends lost 0 bases and 4 bases respectively, with 21 bases between them. Germline CDR1 is MNHEY and CDR2 is SMNVEV (reference sequence). This CDR3 has 18 amino acids. The CDR3 reads CASSLSRQGLGSLYGYTF. The DNA of the CDR3 is TGTGCCAGCAGTTTATCGAGGCAGGGGCTTGGATCCCTCTATGGCTACACCTTC.

This rearrangement joins TRBV10-3 to TRBJ1-2, with a possible D match to TRBD1 (5 bases). The CDR3 contains 14 residues. The germline CDR1 and CDR2 sequences are ENHRY and SYGVKD. V shed 8 bases and J shed 7 bases, with 20 bases lying between them. The CDR3 loop is CAIGQGHPPGGYTF. The DNA for the CDR3 is TGTGCCATCGGTCAAGGACACCCCCCTGGTGGCTACACCTTC.

Here the CDR3 reads CASSLGFRDYGYTF. Here the CDR3 DNA reads TGCGCCAGCAGCTTGGGTTTCCGGGACTATGGCTACACCTTC. This chain connects TRBV5-1 to TRBJ1-2; D is ambiguous. The CDR3 has 14 residues. Germline V CDR1 and CDR2: SGHRS, YFSETQ. The V and J ends lost 0 bases and 3 bases respectively, with 9 bases between them. Supplemented by reference TRBV5-1 and TRBJ1-2, the full variable domain reads KAGVTQTPRYLIKTRGQQVTLSCSPISGHRSVSWYQQTPGQGLQFLFEYFSETQRNKGNFPGRFSGRQFSNSRSEMNVSTLELGDSALYLCASSLGFRDYGYTFGSGTRLTVV.

The V call is TRBV25-1, the J call TRBJ1-2; D is ambiguous. V was pared by 6 bases and J by 6 bases, with 14 bases between. The CDR3 runs 13 residues. Germline V gene sequence: CDR1 MGHDK, CDR2 SYGVNS. The CDR3 DNA is TGTGCCAGCAGCAAATTGGGCATTGATGGCTACACCTTC. The encoded protein is CASSKLGIDGYTF.

The rearrangement links TRBV24-1 to TRBJ2-1, with 8 bases lining up with TRBD2. Trimming at V came to 5 bases and at J to 2 bases, leaving 13 bases not matched to a gene. The V gene's germline CDR1 is KGHDR and CDR2 SFDVKD. This CDR3 comprises 18 residues. Here the CDR3 DNA reads TGTGCCACCAGTGCTGCCCTGCCGGGGGGGCGACCCTACAATGAGCAGTTCTTC. Its translation: CATSAALPGGRPYNEQFF.

As concerns this clone: One junction end does not reproduce the germline sequence, and a read error may be involved. This sequence joins TRBV29-1 and TRBJ2-7; TRBD1 matches at 9 bases. The CDR3 contains 14 residues. Germline V lookup: CDR1 SQVTM, CDR2 ANQGSEA. CDR3 protein: CSVEAPGQGREQYF. Written as DNA, the CDR3 is TGCAGCGTCGAAGCTCCGGGACAGGGACGCGAGCAGTACTTC.

The chain links TRBV7-3 to TRBJ1-1; no definite D call. The ends were cut back, 3 bases at V and 1 base at J, with 6 bases in the middle. The CDR3 has 13 residues. Germline-derived CDR1 and CDR2 are SGHTA and FQGTGA. DNA for the CDR3: TGTGCCAGCAGCTTGAAAGCGAACACTGAAGCTTTCTTT. Protein: CASSLKANTEAFF.

The genes are TRBV3-1 (or the pseudogene TRBV3-2) and TRBJ1-3, with D perhaps TRBD1 (5 bases). Germline-derived CDR1 and CDR2 are LGHDT and YNNKEL (reference sequence). The V gene lost 10 bases and the J gene lost 0 bases, with 10 bases spanning the gap. This CDR3 has 13 residues. Written as DNA, the CDR3 is TGTGCCACTTCACAGGACTCTGGAAACACCATATATTTT. This encodes CATSQDSGNTIYF.

This clone has only a few counts. CDR3: CASSQVDRDAIGTEAFF. DNA for the CDR3: TGCGCCAGCAGCCAGGTGGACAGGGATGCGATAGGCACTGAAGCTTTCTTT. V usage is TRBV4-1 and J usage is TRBJ1-1; 8 bases are a match to TRBD1. The V and J ends lost 3 bases and 4 bases, in that order; junction bases with no gene match: 13. CDR1 and CDR2 from the germline V gene are MGHRA and YSYEKL. The CDR3 has 17 residues.

The chain has TRBV7-2 and TRBJ2-5; TRBD2 agrees at 7 bases. This CDR3 is 14 amino acids long. J gave up 5 bases and V 0 bases, and 3 bases lay outside the gene matches. The germline CDR1 and CDR2 sequences are SGHTA and FQGNSA. The CDR3, as DNA: TGTGCCAGCAGCTTAGCGGGAGGGGTCGAGACCCAGTACTTC. Translation: CASSLAGGVETQYF.

The gene calls are TRBV2 and TRBJ2-6; a weak D match, TRBD2 (5 bases). This CDR3 is 15 amino acids long. Germline values: CDR1 SNHLY, CDR2 FYNNEI. V was trimmed by 2 bases and J by 2 bases, leaving 7 bases between them. CDR3 protein: CASSESGTGANVLTF. The CDR3 DNA sequence: TGTGCCAGCAGTGAATCGGGGACTGGGGCCAACGTCCTGACTTTC.

J is TRBJ2-7 and V is TRBV21-1; no check of the table's D call, TRBD1, against the DNA was made. TRBV21-1 is assigned pseudogene status. This CDR3 contains 15 residues. The CDR3 DNA follows: TGTGCCAGCAGCAAAGGTGGGACAGGGCGACCCGAGCAGTACTTC. Translating it yields CASSKGGTGRPEQYF.

V and J are TRBV3-1 (or the pseudogene TRBV3-2) and TRBJ1-1; perhaps TRBD1 as D (5 bases). Germline values: CDR1 LGHDT, CDR2 YNNKEL (reference sequence). This CDR3 contains 16 residues. V lost 4 bases and J lost 5, with 20 bases in between. DNA for the CDR3: TGTGCCAGCAGCCGCTCGTTAGGGGCGCTGAGTACTGAAGCTTTCTTT. This codes for CASSRSLGALSTEAFF.

V usage is TRBV5-1 and J usage is TRBJ2-7, with 8 bases lining up with TRBD1. The CDR3 runs 13 residues. Germline values: CDR1 SGHRS, CDR2 YFSETQ. V lost 4 bases, J lost 6 bases, and 6 bases stayed unmatched. The CDR3 DNA is TGCGCCAGCAGCCTAGCGACAGGGGTCGAGCAGTACTTC. It yields the protein CASSLATGVEQYF.

This clone was detected a few times. V usage is TRBV10-2 and J usage is TRBJ1-5; D not certain. Germline lookup yields CDR1 WSHSY and CDR2 SAAADI. Trimming pared 1 base from V and 7 bases from J, leaving 11 bases between. The CDR3 covers 14 residues. This CDR3 is CASSELRGDQPQHF. The CDR3 region has the DNA TGCGCCAGCAGTGAGTTGCGGGGTGACCAGCCCCAGCATTTT.

The J gene is TRBJ1-3, the V gene TRBV15, with a possible D match to TRBD1 (6 bases). Germline CDR1 is LNHNV and CDR2 is YYDKDF (reference sequence). V lost 0 bases and J 5 bases, leaving 14 bases between the germline ends. CDR3 length: 16 residues. The CDR3, as DNA: TGTGCCACCAGCAGAGATCGACAGGCAGGGAGAAACACCATATATTTT. Translation: CATSRDRQAGRNTIYF.

The chain carries TRBV11-2 and TRBJ1-2, with D possibly matching TRBD1 (6 bases). The CDR3 has 13 residues. V lost 6 bases to trimming and J lost 8 bases, with 16 bases between them. Germline V lookup: CDR1 SGHAT, CDR2 FQNNGV. The CDR3 DNA reads TGTGCCAGCAGTCCCAGGACAGAGCTGGGCTACACCTTC. Protein sequence: CASSPRTELGYTF.

J is TRBJ1-5 and V is TRBV6-2 or TRBV6-3, with 10 bases aligning to TRBD1. Germline loops: CDR1 MNHEY, CDR2 SVGEGT. The CDR3 is 15 amino acids. Losses at the gene ends were 8 bases for V and 7 bases for J; bases not matched to a gene: 11. The CDR3 spells CASGRDRGRGQPQHF. Here the CDR3 DNA reads TGTGCCAGCGGCCGGGACAGGGGAAGGGGGCAGCCCCAGCATTTT.

The chain employs TRBV30 and TRBJ2-1; 11 nucleotides agree with TRBD2. Germline V gene lookup returns CDR1 GTSNPN and CDR2 SVGIG (reference sequence). The trim removed 0 bases at V and 9 bases at J, leaving 7 bases unmatched. CDR3 length equals 15 residues. The CDR3 protein is CAWSVALAGASEQFF. CDR3 sequence (DNA): TGTGCCTGGAGTGTAGCACTAGCGGGGGCAAGTGAGCAGTTCTTC.

The genes are TRBV12-3 or TRBV12-4 and TRBJ2-2; maybe TRBD2 (6 bases). The CDR3 consists of 12 residues. The V end was cut by 7 bases, the J end by 7 bases, with 10 bases between. The CDR3 DNA reads TGTGCCAGCACCTTCGGGAGCGGGGAGCTGTTTTTT. This gives the protein CASTFGSGELFF.

This clone has just a few counts. The chain has TRBV19 and TRBJ1-5; no clear D. Germline assignment: CDR1 LNHDA and CDR2 SQIVND (reference sequence). V was shortened by 6 bases and J by 2 bases, with 11 bases between the two germline ends. The CDR3 is 14 residues long. CDR3 nucleotide sequence: TGTGCCAGTAGAGAGGCCGGAGGCAATCAGCCCCAGCATTTT. Translation: CASREAGGNQPQHF.

The chain carries TRBV30 and TRBJ1-2; D not certain. From germline, CDR1 is GTSNPN and CDR2 SVGIG (reference sequence). The length of the CDR3 is 15 residues. V was trimmed by 2 bases and J by 2 bases, leaving 15 bases between them. The DNA of the CDR3 is TGTGCCTGGAGTTCGTATCCTGGAGCGAACTATGGCTACACCTTC. Protein product: CAWSSYPGANYGYTF.

This clone was detected only once. This chain links TRBV6-5 with TRBJ2-5, with TRBD2 matching over 7 bases. Per the germline V gene, CDR1 is MNHEY and CDR2 is SVGAGI. Trimming cost V 2 bases and J 7 bases; bases outside gene matches: 7. This CDR3 contains 14 residues. The CDR3 nucleotides read TGTGCCAGCAGTTACGTAGCGGGCCAGGGGACCCAGTACTTC. Amino acid sequence: CASSYVAGQGTQYF.

This chain connects TRBV7-2 to TRBJ1-2; no definite D call. Germline CDR1 SGHTA, CDR2 FQGNSA. The germline V and J ends were trimmed by 3 bases and 2 bases, with 7 bases remaining between them. There are 13 residues in the CDR3. CDR3 loop: CASSLGKNYGYTF. The CDR3 region has the DNA TGTGCCAGCAGCTTGGGCAAGAACTATGGCTACACCTTC.

The chain employs TRBV10-3 and TRBJ1-2; D is perhaps TRBD1 (5 bases). V shed 2 bases and J shed 2 bases, with 9 bases lying between them. The CDR3 is made up of 14 amino acids. Germline V gene lookup returns CDR1 ENHRY and CDR2 SYGVKD. The CDR3 DNA is TGTGCCATCAGTGAGGCAGGGCAAAACTATGGCTACACCTTC. This encodes CAISEAGQNYGYTF.

This clone occurred once. Other DNA sequences in the same sample also yield this CDR3. The V gene is TRBV9, the J gene TRBJ2-7, with 8 nucleotides matching TRBD2. CDR1 and CDR2 (germline): SGDLS, YYNGEE. The CDR3 has 14 residues. The J segment lost 3 bases and the V segment lost 2 bases, leaving 4 bases of the junction unmatched. The DNA for the CDR3 is TGTGCCAGCAGCGTTGACCGGGGGGGCTACGAGCAGTACTTC. This translates into CASSVDRGGYEQYF. The entire variable domain, with the rest obtained from reference TRBV9 and TRBJ2-7, is as follows: DSGVTQTPKHLITATGQRVTLRCSPRSGDLSVYWYQQSLDQGLQFLIQYYNGEERAKGNILERFSAQQFPDLHSELNLSSLELGDSALYFCASSVDRGGYEQYFGPGTRLTVT.

V is TRBV28 and J is TRBJ2-3; unclear D gene. CDR3 length: 12 residues. Trimming cost V 6 bases and J 7 bases, with 11 bases left between them. CDR1 MDHEN and CDR2 SYDVKM come from the germline V gene. The DNA for the CDR3 is TGTGCCAGCAGAAATCCGAGAAATACGCAGTATTTT. This gives the protein CASRNPRNTQYF.

The rearrangement uses TRBV3-1 (or the pseudogene TRBV3-2) and TRBJ1-4; TRBD1 matches at 7 bases. CDR3 size: 15 residues. The germline gives CDR1 LGHDT, CDR2 YNNKEL (reference sequence). V was pared by 5 bases and J by 4 bases, with 7 bases of the junction left unmatched. The CDR3 reads CASSVQGQSNEKLFF. CDR3 DNA: TGTGCCAGCAGCGTACAGGGGCAAAGTAATGAAAAACTGTTTTTT.

This chain uses TRBV5-1 with TRBJ2-7; 12 bases line up with TRBD1. The CDR3 is 18 amino acids. The ends lost 4 bases at V and 3 bases at J; junction bases unmatched: 14. Looked up from germline, CDR1 is SGHRS and CDR2 is YFSETQ. CDR3 DNA sequence: TGCGCCAGCAGCAAATCCGGGACAGGGGGCGTTGGTGGCTACGAGCAGTACTTC. It specifies CASSKSGTGGVGGYEQYF.

This clone came up a few times. The J gene is TRBJ1-1, the V gene TRBV30; TRBD1 matches 7 bases. In germline, CDR1 is GTSNPN, CDR2 SVGIG (reference sequence). The CDR3 is 13 residues long. V shed 3 bases, J shed 10 bases, and the junction held 11 bases outside the gene matches. The CDR3 region is CAWSQEQTGRAFF. The CDR3 bases are TGTGCCTGGAGCCAAGAACAGACAGGGAGAGCTTTCTTT.